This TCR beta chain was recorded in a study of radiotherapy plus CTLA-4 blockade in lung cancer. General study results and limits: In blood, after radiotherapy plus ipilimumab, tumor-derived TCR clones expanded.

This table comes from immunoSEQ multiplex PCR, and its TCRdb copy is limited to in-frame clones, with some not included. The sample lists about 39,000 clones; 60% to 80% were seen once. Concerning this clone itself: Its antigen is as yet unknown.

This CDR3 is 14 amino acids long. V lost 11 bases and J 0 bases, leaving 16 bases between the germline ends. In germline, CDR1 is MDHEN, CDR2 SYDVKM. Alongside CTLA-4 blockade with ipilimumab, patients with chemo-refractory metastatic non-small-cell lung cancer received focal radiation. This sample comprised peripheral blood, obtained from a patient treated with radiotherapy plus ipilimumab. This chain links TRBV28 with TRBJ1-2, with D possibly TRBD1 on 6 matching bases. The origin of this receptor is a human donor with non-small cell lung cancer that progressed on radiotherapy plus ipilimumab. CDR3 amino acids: CAARTAQANYGYTF. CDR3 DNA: TGTGCCGCCCGGACAGCGCAGGCTAACTATGGCTACACCTTC.